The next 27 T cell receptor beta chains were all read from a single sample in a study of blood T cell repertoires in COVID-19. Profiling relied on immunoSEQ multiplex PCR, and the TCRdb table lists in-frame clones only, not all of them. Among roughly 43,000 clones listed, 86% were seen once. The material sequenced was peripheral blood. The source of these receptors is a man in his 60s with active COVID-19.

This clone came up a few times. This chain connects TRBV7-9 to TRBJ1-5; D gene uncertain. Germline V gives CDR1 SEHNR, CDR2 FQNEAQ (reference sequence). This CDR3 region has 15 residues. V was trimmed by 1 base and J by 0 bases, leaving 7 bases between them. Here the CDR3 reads CASSLGENSNQPQHF. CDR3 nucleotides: TGTGCCAGCAGCTTAGGAGAAAATAGCAATCAGCCCCAGCATTTT. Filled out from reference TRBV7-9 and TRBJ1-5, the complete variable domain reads DTGVSQNPRHKITKRGQNVTFRCDPISEHNRLYWYRQTLGQGPEFLTYFQNEAQLEKSRLLSDRFSAERPKGSFSTLEIQRTEQGDSAMYLCASSLGENSNQPQHFGDGTRLSIL.

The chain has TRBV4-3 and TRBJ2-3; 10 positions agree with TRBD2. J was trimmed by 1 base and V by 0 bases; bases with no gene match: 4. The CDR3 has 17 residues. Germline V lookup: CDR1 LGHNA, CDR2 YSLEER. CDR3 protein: CASSQDPGTSGTDTQYF. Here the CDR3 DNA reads TGCGCCAGCAGCCAAGACCCCGGGACTAGCGGCACAGATACGCAGTATTTT.

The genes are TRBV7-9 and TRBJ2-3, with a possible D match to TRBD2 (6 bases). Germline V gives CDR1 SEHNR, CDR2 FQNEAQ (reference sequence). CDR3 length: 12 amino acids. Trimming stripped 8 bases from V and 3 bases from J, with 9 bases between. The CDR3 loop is CASGDLTDTQYF. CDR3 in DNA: TGTGCCAGCGGGGACTTGACAGATACGCAGTATTTT.

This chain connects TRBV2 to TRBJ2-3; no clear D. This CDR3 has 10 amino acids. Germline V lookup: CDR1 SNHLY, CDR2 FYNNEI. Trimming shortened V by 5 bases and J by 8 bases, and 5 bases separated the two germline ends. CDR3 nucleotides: TGTGCCAGCAGTCGAGTTACGCAGTATTTT. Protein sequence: CASSRVTQYF.

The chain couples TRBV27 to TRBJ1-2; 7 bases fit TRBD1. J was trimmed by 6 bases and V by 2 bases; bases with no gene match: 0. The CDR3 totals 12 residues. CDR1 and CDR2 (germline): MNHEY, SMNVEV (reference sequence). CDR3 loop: CASSLRGHGYTF. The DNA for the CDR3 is TGTGCCAGCAGTTTAAGGGGGCATGGCTACACCTTC.

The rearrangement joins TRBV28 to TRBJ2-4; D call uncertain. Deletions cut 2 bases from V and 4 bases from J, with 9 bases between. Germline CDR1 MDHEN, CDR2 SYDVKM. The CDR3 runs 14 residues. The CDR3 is CASSLGPVKNIQYF. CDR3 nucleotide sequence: TGTGCCAGCAGTTTAGGCCCAGTTAAAAACATTCAGTACTTC.

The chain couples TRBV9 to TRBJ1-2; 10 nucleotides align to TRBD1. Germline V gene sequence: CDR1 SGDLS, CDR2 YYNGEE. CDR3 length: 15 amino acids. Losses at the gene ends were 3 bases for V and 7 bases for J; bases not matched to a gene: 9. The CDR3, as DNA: TGTGCCAGCAGCGCCCTCGGACAGGGGGACAGTGGCTACACCTTC. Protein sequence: CASSALGQGDSGYTF.

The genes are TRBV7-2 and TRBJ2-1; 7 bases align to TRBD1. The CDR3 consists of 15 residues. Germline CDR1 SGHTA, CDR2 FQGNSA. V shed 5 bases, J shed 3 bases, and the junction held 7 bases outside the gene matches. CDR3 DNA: TGTGCCAGCAGCCTCGACAGGGACGTCTACAATGAGCAGTTCTTC. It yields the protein CASSLDRDVYNEQFF.

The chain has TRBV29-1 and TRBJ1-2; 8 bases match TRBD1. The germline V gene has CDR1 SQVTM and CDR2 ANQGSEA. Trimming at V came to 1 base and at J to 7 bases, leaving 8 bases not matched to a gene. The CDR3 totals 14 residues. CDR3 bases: TGCAGCGTTGAAGGGCAGGGGGCAGTGGGTGGCTACACCTTC. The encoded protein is CSVEGQGAVGGYTF. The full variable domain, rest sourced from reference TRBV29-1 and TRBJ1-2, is SAVISQKPSRDICQRGTSLTIQCQVDSQVTMMFWYRQQPGQSLTLIATANQGSEATYESGFVIDKFPISRPNLTFSTLTVSNMSPEDSSIYLCSVEGQGAVGGYTFGSGTRLTVV.

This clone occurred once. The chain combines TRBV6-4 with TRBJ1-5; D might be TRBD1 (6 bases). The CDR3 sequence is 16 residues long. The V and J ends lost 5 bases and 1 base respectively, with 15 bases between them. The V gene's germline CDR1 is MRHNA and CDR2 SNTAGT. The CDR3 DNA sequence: TGTGCCAGCAGTTCCAAAGGGGGGGGGAGCAATCAGCCCCAGCATTTT. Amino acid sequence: CASSSKGGGSNQPQHF.

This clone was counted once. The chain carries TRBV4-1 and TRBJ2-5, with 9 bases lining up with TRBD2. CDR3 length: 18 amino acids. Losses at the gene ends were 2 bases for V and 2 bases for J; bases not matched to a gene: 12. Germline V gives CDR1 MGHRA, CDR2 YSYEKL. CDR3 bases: TGCGCCAGCAGCCAATCCGACGGACTAGCGCATTATCAAGAGACCCAGTACTTC. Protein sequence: CASSQSDGLAHYQETQYF.

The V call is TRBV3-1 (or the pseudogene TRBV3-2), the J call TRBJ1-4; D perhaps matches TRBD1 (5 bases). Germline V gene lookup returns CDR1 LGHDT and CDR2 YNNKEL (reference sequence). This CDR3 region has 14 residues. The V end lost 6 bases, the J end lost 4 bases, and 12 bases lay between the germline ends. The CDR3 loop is CASRADTINEKLFF. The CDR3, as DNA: TGTGCCAGCAGGGCGGACACGATTAATGAAAAACTGTTTTTT.

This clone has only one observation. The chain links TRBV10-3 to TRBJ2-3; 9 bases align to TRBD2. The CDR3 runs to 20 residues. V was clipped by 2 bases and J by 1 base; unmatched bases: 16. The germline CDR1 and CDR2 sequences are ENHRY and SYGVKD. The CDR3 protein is CAISETPPGGAGGRTDTQYF. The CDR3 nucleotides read TGTGCCATCAGTGAGACCCCCCCCGGTGGAGCGGGAGGCCGCACAGATACGCAGTATTTT.

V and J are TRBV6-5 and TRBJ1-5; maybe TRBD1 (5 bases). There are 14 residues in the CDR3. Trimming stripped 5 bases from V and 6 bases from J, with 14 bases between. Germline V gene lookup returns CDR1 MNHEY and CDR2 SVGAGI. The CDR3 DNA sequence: TGTGCCAGCAGTCCACAGGAGTTCGGTCAGCCCCAGCATTTT. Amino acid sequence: CASSPQEFGQPQHF.

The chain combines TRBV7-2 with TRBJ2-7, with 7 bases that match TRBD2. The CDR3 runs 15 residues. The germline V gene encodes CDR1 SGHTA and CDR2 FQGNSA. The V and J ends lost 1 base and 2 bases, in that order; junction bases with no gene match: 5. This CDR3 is CASSLGAGVTYEQYF. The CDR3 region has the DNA TGTGCCAGCAGCTTAGGGGCGGGAGTTACCTACGAGCAGTACTTC.

The CDR3 here is CASSYGAGNSYEQYF. The CDR3 nucleotides are TGTGCCAGCAGTTACGGCGCGGGGAATTCCTACGAGCAGTACTTC. The chain joins TRBV6-2 or TRBV6-3 to TRBJ2-7; tentative D call: TRBD2 (6 bases). This CDR3 region has 15 residues. V shed 2 bases and J shed 1 base, with 12 bases lying between them. Germline values: CDR1 MNHEY, CDR2 SVGEGT.

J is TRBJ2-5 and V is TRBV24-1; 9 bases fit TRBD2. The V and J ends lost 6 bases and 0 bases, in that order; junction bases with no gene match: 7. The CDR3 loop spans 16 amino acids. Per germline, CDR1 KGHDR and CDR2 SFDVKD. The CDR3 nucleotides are TGTGCCACCAGTCACCGCGGGGGGGGCCACCAAGAGACCCAGTACTTC. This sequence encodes CATSHRGGGHQETQYF.

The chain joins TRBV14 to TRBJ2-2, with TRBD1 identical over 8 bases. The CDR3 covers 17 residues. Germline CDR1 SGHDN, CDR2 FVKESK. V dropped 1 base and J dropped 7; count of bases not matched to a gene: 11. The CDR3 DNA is TGTGCCAGCAGCCAAGTCAGGGGGCTAACAAGGAGCGGGGAGCTGTTTTTT. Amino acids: CASSQVRGLTRSGELFF.

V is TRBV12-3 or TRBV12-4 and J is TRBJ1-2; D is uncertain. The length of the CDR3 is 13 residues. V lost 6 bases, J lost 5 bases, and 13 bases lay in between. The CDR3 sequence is CASSPGPRYGYTF. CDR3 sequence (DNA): TGTGCCAGCAGCCCGGGTCCGAGGTATGGCTACACCTTC.

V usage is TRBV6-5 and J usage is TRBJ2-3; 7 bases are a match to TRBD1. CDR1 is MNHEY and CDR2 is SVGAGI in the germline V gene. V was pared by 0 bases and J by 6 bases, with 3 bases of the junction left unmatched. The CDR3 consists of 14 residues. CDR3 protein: CASSYSGGADTQYF. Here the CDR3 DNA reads TGTGCCAGCAGTTACTCAGGGGGCGCGGATACGCAGTATTTT.

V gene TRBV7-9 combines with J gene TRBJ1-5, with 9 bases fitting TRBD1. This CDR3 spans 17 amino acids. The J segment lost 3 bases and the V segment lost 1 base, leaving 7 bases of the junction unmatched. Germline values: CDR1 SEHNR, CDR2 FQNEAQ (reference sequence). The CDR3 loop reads CASSLGPDRGTNQPQHF. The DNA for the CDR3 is TGTGCCAGCAGCTTAGGTCCGGACAGGGGAACCAATCAGCCCCAGCATTTT. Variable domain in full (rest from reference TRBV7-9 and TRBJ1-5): DTGVSQNPRHKITKRGQNVTFRCDPISEHNRLYWYRQTLGQGPEFLTYFQNEAQLEKSRLLSDRFSAERPKGSFSTLEIQRTEQGDSAMYLCASSLGPDRGTNQPQHFGDGTRLSIL.

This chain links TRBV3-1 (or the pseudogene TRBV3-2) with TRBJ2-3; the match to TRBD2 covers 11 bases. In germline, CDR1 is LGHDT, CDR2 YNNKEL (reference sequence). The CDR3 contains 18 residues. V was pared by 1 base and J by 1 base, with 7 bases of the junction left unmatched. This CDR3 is CASSQVLAGGQGTDTQYF. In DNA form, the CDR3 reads TGTGCCAGCAGCCAAGTATTAGCGGGAGGGCAAGGCACAGATACGCAGTATTTT.

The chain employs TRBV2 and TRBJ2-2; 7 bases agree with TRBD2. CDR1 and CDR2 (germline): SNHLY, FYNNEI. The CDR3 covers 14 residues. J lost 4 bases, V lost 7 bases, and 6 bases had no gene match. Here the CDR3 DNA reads TGTGCCAGCATGCCGGTAGCGGGCACCGGGGAGCTGTTTTTT. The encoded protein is CASMPVAGTGELFF.

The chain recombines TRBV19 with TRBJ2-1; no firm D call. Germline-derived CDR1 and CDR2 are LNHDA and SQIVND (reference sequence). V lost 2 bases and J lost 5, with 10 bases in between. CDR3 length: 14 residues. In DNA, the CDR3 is TGTGCCAGTAGTATATTTTTAGAAAACAATGAGCAGTTCTTC. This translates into CASSIFLENNEQFF.

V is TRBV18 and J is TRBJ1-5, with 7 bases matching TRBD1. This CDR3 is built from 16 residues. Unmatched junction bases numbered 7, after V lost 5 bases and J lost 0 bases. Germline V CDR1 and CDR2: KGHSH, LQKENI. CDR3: CASSSGQDYSNQPQHF. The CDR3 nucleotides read TGTGCCAGCTCATCAGGACAGGACTATAGCAATCAGCCCCAGCATTTT.

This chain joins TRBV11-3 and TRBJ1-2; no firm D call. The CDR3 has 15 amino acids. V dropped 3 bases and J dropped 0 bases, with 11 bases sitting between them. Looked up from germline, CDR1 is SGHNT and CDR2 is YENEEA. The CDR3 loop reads CASSFGKTTNYGYTF. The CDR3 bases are TGTGCCAGCAGCTTCGGGAAGACCACTAACTATGGCTACACCTTC.

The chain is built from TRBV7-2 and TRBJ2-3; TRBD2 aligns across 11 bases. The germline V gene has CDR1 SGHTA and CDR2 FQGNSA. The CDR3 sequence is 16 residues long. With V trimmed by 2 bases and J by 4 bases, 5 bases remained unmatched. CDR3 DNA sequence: TGTGCCAGCAGCTTATGGCTAGCGGGAGGCCCAGATACGCAGTATTTT. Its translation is CASSLWLAGGPDTQYF.